One sample yielded the 17 T cell receptor beta chains listed below, sequenced in a study of beta chain features in type 1 diabetes. Study-wide points: In every one of the four CD4+ subsets, TCRB CDR3s were moderately but significantly shorter in Type 1 diabetes patients.

The isolated RNA, all of it, was reverse transcribed, so expressed TCRB transcripts were what got sequenced. Only in-frame clones appear in the TCRdb table, and some are missing; sequencing was by immunoSEQ multiplex PCR. The sample lists 41,000 or so clones, 66% occurring once. These TCRs' antigens remain unknown. The sequenced sample was Tregs from blood. The source of these receptors is a man aged 30 to 39 with type 1 diabetes. Some clones in this sample may be carry-over from other donors' samples.

The chain recombines TRBV5-6 with TRBJ1-5; 7 bases agree with TRBD1. V shed 1 base, J shed 6 bases, and the junction held 4 bases outside the gene matches. CDR3 size: 14 residues. CDR1 is SGHDT and CDR2 is YYEEEE in the germline V gene. The CDR3 sequence is CASSLWQGGQPQHF. The CDR3 bases are TGTGCCAGCAGCTTGTGGCAGGGGGGTCAGCCCCAGCATTTT.

CDR3 in DNA: TGTGCCAGTAGTTCCACAACTAGCGGCAAATACCAAGAGACCCAGTACTTC. It encodes CASSSTTSGKYQETQYF. This rearrangement joins TRBV19 to TRBJ2-5; 8 bases fit TRBD2. CDR1 and CDR2 from the germline V gene are LNHDA and SQIVND (reference sequence). This CDR3 contains 17 residues. The junction had 11 bases not matched to a gene; V was cut back by 5 bases and J by 0 bases.

Regarding this clone: Germline is not matched at one junction end, which may reflect a read error. The chain recombines TRBV7-7 with TRBJ2-5; 7 nucleotides agree with TRBD2. The CDR3 has 13 amino acids. CDR1 SSHAT and CDR2 FNYEAQ come from the germline V gene (reference sequence). The chain's CDR3 is CASSRDYGETQYF. The CDR3 coding sequence is TGTGCTAGCAGCCGGGACTACGGGGAGACCCAGTACTTC.

As to this clone: The junction departs from germline at one end; a sequencing error may be responsible. V is TRBV7-9 and J is TRBJ2-7; the D gene is possibly TRBD1 (5 bases). This CDR3 is 12 amino acids long. Germline loops: CDR1 SEHNR, CDR2 FQNEAQ (reference sequence). CDR3 amino acids: CVSSDQGGEQYF. In nucleotides, the CDR3 is TGTGTCAGCAGTGATCAGGGCGGCGAGCAGTACTTC.

The chain uses TRBV7-9 and TRBJ1-1; weak D call: TRBD1 (6 bases). The CDR3 sequence is 12 residues long. Germline CDR1 and CDR2: SEHNR and FQNEAQ (reference sequence). V gave up 8 bases and J gave up 4 bases, with 11 bases separating them. In DNA, the CDR3 is TGTGCCAGCGGTCTACAGGGCACTGAAGCTTTCTTT. Residues: CASGLQGTEAFF.

The chain joins TRBV19 to TRBJ1-2, with TRBD1 matching 7 bases. The V and J ends lost 5 bases and 8 bases, in that order; junction bases with no gene match: 14. The CDR3 totals 15 residues. In germline, CDR1 is LNHDA, CDR2 SQIVND (reference sequence). The CDR3 sequence is CASSPRTGFRRGYTF. As DNA, the CDR3 is TGTGCCAGTAGTCCCCGGACAGGTTTTCGTCGGGGCTACACCTTC.

This clone occurred once. CDR3 sequence reads: CASGLTGGDEQFF. As DNA, the CDR3 is TGTGCTAGTGGTCTGACTGGCGGGGATGAGCAGTTCTTC. The chain uses TRBV12-5 and TRBJ2-1, with D possibly TRBD2 on 6 matching bases. The CDR3 runs 13 residues. From germline, CDR1 is LGHNT and CDR2 FRNRAP. Trimming left V 5 bases short and J 8 bases short, with 13 bases between.

The V gene is TRBV5-1, the J gene TRBJ2-7; 8 bases map to TRBD1. The CDR3 is 14 amino acids. After removal of 4 bases from V and 5 bases from J, the junction contained 8 bases not matched to a gene. The V gene's germline CDR1 is SGHRS and CDR2 YFSETQ. The CDR3 sequence is CASSNDRGRDEQYF. As DNA, the CDR3 is TGCGCCAGCAGCAACGACAGGGGTCGGGACGAGCAGTACTTC.

The rearrangement joins TRBV5-1 to TRBJ2-1, with TRBD1 matching over 7 bases. CDR3 length: 15 residues. Germline V gene lookup returns CDR1 SGHRS and CDR2 YFSETQ. V lost 0 bases to trimming and J lost 0 bases; unmatched junction nucleotides: 0. CDR3 loop: CASSLGTGSYNEQFF. DNA for the CDR3: TGCGCCAGCAGCTTGGGGACAGGCTCCTACAATGAGCAGTTCTTC.

The chain carries TRBV29-1 and TRBJ2-7, with D tentatively TRBD1 (7 bases). V shed 4 bases and J shed 5 bases, with 18 bases lying between them. CDR1 is SQVTM, CDR2 ANQGSEA, per germline. CDR3 length: 14 residues. CDR3 DNA: TGCAGCGTTGTTAGGGGGGCAGGGGGGAACGAGCAGTACTTC. This translates into CSVVRGAGGNEQYF.

The V gene is TRBV6-4, the J gene TRBJ1-1; D call uncertain. The germline V gene encodes CDR1 MRHNA and CDR2 SNTAGT. The CDR3 is 13 residues long. Trimming stripped 4 bases from V and 0 bases from J, with 6 bases between. This CDR3 is CASSVELNTEAFF. The CDR3 coding sequence is TGTGCCAGCAGTGTAGAACTGAACACTGAAGCTTTCTTT.

The CDR3 nucleotides read TGTGCCAGCAGTGACCAGGGAAATACTGAAGCTTTCTTT. Residues: CASSDQGNTEAFF. This chain joins TRBV2 and TRBJ1-1; the D gene is possibly TRBD1 (5 bases). Trimming took 3 bases from V and 5 from J, leaving 10 bases between them. This CDR3 has 13 amino acids. The germline V gene encodes CDR1 SNHLY and CDR2 FYNNEI.

The V call is TRBV10-3, the J call TRBJ2-2, with 8 bases lining up with TRBD2. V was pared by 8 bases and J by 6 bases, with 2 bases of the junction left unmatched. Looked up from germline, CDR1 is ENHRY and CDR2 is SYGVKD. CDR3 length: 12 residues. CDR3 in DNA: TGTGCCATCCGGCGGGAGGCCGGGGAGCTGTTTTTT. The encoded protein is CAIRREAGELFF.

This sequence joins TRBV21-1 and TRBJ2-3; the table's D call, TRBD2, has no DNA check behind it. TRBV21-1 is tagged as a pseudogene. The CDR3 covers 21 residues. The CDR3 here is CASSGHGQTSGGRGLTDTQYF. The CDR3 nucleotides are TGTGCCAGCAGCGGCCACGGTCAGACTAGCGGGGGGCGGGGCCTCACAGATACGCAGTATTTT.

V gene TRBV7-9 combines with J gene TRBJ2-3; TRBD2 matches at 7 bases. Germline V CDR1 and CDR2: SEHNR, FQNEAQ (reference sequence). V was pared by 4 bases and J by 5 bases, with 12 bases of the junction left unmatched. The CDR3 sequence is 16 residues long. The CDR3 DNA is TGTGCCAGCAGCTGGCGGGGGTTGGGCGTTCTAGATACGCAGTATTTT. This encodes CASSWRGLGVLDTQYF.

The V gene is TRBV7-6, the J gene TRBJ2-7, with 12 bases aligning to TRBD2. Germline CDR1 SGHVS, CDR2 FNYEAQ. The V gene end was trimmed by 2 bases and the J gene end by 1 base; junction bases not matched to a gene: 0. The CDR3 consists of 15 residues. The CDR3, as DNA: TGTGCCAGCAGCTTAACTAGCGGGGGGTCCTACGAGCAGTACTTC. This codes for CASSLTSGGSYEQYF.

This sequence joins TRBV27 and TRBJ2-2; D is unclear. V was cut by 3 bases and J by 1 base, with 9 bases left in between. The CDR3 runs 15 residues. The germline V gene has CDR1 MNHEY and CDR2 SMNVEV (reference sequence). DNA for the CDR3: TGTGCCAGCAGTTTCTTCAGGTTGAACACCGGGGAGCTGTTTTTT. Translation gives CASSFFRLNTGELFF.